In this sample, the clone carrying this TCR beta chain turned up a few times. As yet, its antigen is unknown. This specimen includes other DNA sequences encoding the same CDR3. The data were obtained in a study of beta chain features in type 1 diabetes. Findings of the study overall: In all four CD4+ subsets, TCRB CDR3 length was significantly, moderately reduced in type 1 diabetes. Researchers could not determine here whether HLA type influences TCRB rearrangement.

Expressed TCRB transcripts were sequenced because the entire RNA isolate underwent reverse transcription. Naive, central memory and regulatory T cell samples came to a mean of approximately 3.6 million reads. Sequencing used immunoSEQ multiplex PCR; TCRdb keeps in-frame clones, though not all of them. This table holds around 250,000 clones, approximately 15% found once. The V and J ends lost 4 bases and 1 base respectively, with 7 bases between them. The V gene's germline CDR1 is SQVTM and CDR2 ANQGSEA. The CDR3 is 12 amino acids. CD45RO/CCR7/CD25/CD127/CD95/CD27 sorting isolated CD4+ naive, central memory, regulatory and stem cell-like memory cells.

This clonotype was sampled from a young man with type 1 diabetes. The chain combines TRBV29-1 with TRBJ1-1, with D possibly being TRBD1 (6 bases). Sequencing was carried out using naive CD4+ T cells from blood. This chain's CDR3 is CSVATGNTEAFF. CDR3 nucleotides: TGCAGCGTTGCGACAGGGAACACTGAAGCTTTCTTT.